Each of the 19 T cell receptor beta chains below was sequenced from the same sample in a study of OX40 agonist ivuxolimab in advanced cancers. Here immunoSEQ multiplex PCR was the method, and the copy in TCRdb shows in-frame clones only, minus some. The data show tens of thousands of clones, with over 70% seen just once and roughly 4.9% held by the top ten. This sample comprised CD4+ or CD8+ T cells sorted from blood, obtained in a trial of the OX40 agonist ivuxolimab. These receptors were obtained from an adult with an advanced solid tumor such as melanoma, head and neck, liver or kidney cancer.

The rearrangement uses TRBV6-1 and TRBJ2-6; no clear D. Deletions cut 1 base from V and 0 bases from J, with 4 bases between. This CDR3 spans 15 amino acids. Germline V gene sequence: CDR1 MNHNS, CDR2 SASEGT. The DNA for the CDR3 is TGTGCCAGCAGTGAAGACAACTCTGGGGCCAACGTCCTGACTTTC. It is translated as CASSEDNSGANVLTF.

The CDR3 DNA is TGTGCCAGCAGTCCGAGCACCGGGGAGCTGTTTTTT. Translating it yields CASSPSTGELFF. This chain connects TRBV6-6 to TRBJ2-2; D unclear. CDR1 is MNHNY, CDR2 SVGAGI, per germline (reference sequence). This CDR3 has 12 residues. Trimming cost V 5 bases and J 4 bases, with 5 bases left between them.

The chain joins TRBV7-9 to TRBJ1-2; TRBD1 matches at 7 bases. CDR3 length: 13 residues. V shed 1 base and J 7 bases; nucleotides not matched to a gene: 3. Germline loops: CDR1 SEHNR, CDR2 FQNEAQ (reference sequence). In DNA, the CDR3 is TGTGCCAGCAGCTTAGTAGCAGGGGGTGGCTACACCTTC. This codes for CASSLVAGGGYTF.

Comment on this clone: One end of the junction is discordant with germline, which a read error may explain. The chain joins TRBV4-1 to TRBJ2-6; 8 bases line up with TRBD1. The CDR3 sequence is 16 residues long. The germline V gene has CDR1 MGHRA and CDR2 YSYEKL. The CDR3 protein is CASSQDTGGGANVLTF. CDR3 bases: TGTGCCAGCAGCCAAGATACAGGGGGAGGGGCCAACGTCCTGACTTTC.

The rearrangement uses TRBV6-6 and TRBJ1-3; TRBD1 aligns across 7 bases. In germline, CDR1 is MNHNY, CDR2 SVGAGI (reference sequence). The CDR3 loop spans 16 amino acids. V lost 1 base to trimming and J lost 4 bases; unmatched junction nucleotides: 7. The CDR3 region has the DNA TGTGCCAGCAGTTACTTGCTTTTGACAGGGGGAAACACCATATATTTT. Translated, it gives CASSYLLLTGGNTIYF.

This sequence joins TRBV6-5 and TRBJ2-5, with D uncertain. V was clipped by 6 bases and J by 5 bases, with 19 bases between them. The CDR3 has 15 amino acids. Germline loops: CDR1 MNHEY, CDR2 SVGAGI. CDR3 sequence reads: CASSLQWTDTETQYF. The CDR3 DNA reads as TGTGCCAGCAGCTTACAGTGGACCGATACGGAGACCCAGTACTTC.

This clone was counted a few times. The gene calls are TRBV9 and TRBJ1-1; no clear D. There are 15 residues in the CDR3. V lost 4 bases and J lost 2, with 15 bases in between. CDR1 SGDLS and CDR2 YYNGEE come from the germline V gene. In DNA form, the CDR3 reads TGTGCCAGCAGCCCTCGAGTGGGGTATAACACTGAAGCTTTCTTT. As protein: CASSPRVGYNTEAFF. The full variable domain, rest sourced from reference TRBV9 and TRBJ1-1, is DSGVTQTPKHLITATGQRVTLRCSPRSGDLSVYWYQQSLDQGLQFLIQYYNGEERAKGNILERFSAQQFPDLHSELNLSSLELGDSALYFCASSPRVGYNTEAFFGQGTRLTVV.

Written as DNA, the CDR3 is TGTGCCAGCAGTTTGCAGCCGGATGAAAAACTGTTTTTT. Its translation is CASSLQPDEKLFF. The chain recombines TRBV6-4 with TRBJ1-4; no firm D call. Trimming removed 5 bases at V and 6 bases at J, with 10 bases between. The CDR3 totals 13 residues. From germline, CDR1 is MRHNA and CDR2 SNTAGT.

This clone has just a few counts. The V call is TRBV5-1, the J call TRBJ2-1; 13 bases align to TRBD2. V lost 0 bases and J lost 7; bases outside the gene matches: 10. The CDR3 extends over 18 amino acids. Germline CDR1 reads SGHRS; CDR2 reads YFSETQ. CDR3 sequence (DNA): TGCGCCAGCAGCTTGGGACTAGCGGGAGGTCTCTTGGGGAATGAGCAGTTCTTC. Encoded protein: CASSLGLAGGLLGNEQFF.

The V gene is TRBV5-8, the J gene TRBJ2-3; TRBD2 aligns across 12 bases. J lost 0 bases, V lost 4 bases, and 3 bases had no gene match. The CDR3 is 16 amino acids. CDR1 is SGHTS and CDR2 is YDEGEE in the germline V gene. DNA for the CDR3: TGTGCCAGCAGCATAGGGACTAGCGGGAGCACAGATACGCAGTATTTT. Its translation: CASSIGTSGSTDTQYF.

This chain uses TRBV11-2 with TRBJ2-5, with no clear D. CDR3 length: 12 amino acids. With 0 bases removed from V and 6 bases from J, the gap between germline ends came to 5 bases. Germline CDR1 reads SGHAT; CDR2 reads FQNNGV. The CDR3 nucleotides are TGTGCCAGCAGCTTAGATAGACAGACCCAGTACTTC. Its protein is CASSLDRQTQYF.

CDR3 nucleotides: TGTGCCATAGGAGAGTCTGGCACAGATACGCAGTATTTT. This encodes CAIGESGTDTQYF. The chain combines TRBV6-1 with TRBJ2-3; D gene ambiguous. The CDR3 spans 13 residues. Germline loops: CDR1 MNHNS, CDR2 SASEGT. The V end lost 10 bases, the J end lost 1 base, and 12 bases lay between the germline ends.

The V and J genes are TRBV30 and TRBJ1-1; unclear D gene. V was clipped by 0 bases and J by 0 bases, with 2 bases between them. The germline V gene has CDR1 GTSNPN and CDR2 SVGIG (reference sequence). The CDR3 sequence is 12 residues long. CDR3 nucleotides: TGTGCCTGGAGTGTTATGAACACTGAAGCTTTCTTT. It is translated as CAWSVMNTEAFF.

V gene TRBV30 combines with J gene TRBJ2-2, with D hard to call. This CDR3 has 14 residues. The ends were cut back, 4 bases at V and 4 bases at J, with 13 bases in the middle. The germline V gene encodes CDR1 GTSNPN and CDR2 SVGIG (reference sequence). In DNA form, the CDR3 reads TGTGCCTGGAAAGCATGGCTCCTCACCGGGGAGCTGTTTTTT. It translates to CAWKAWLLTGELFF.

V is TRBV18 and J is TRBJ2-4; D unresolved. Trimming removed 1 base at V and 8 bases at J, with 9 bases between. CDR1 is KGHSH, CDR2 LQKENI, per germline. The CDR3 consists of 13 residues. The CDR3 here is CASSPLTWDIQYF. DNA of the CDR3: TGTGCCAGCTCACCACTCACATGGGACATTCAGTACTTC.

The V gene is TRBV28, the J gene TRBJ1-2; no clear D gene. Germline CDR1 reads MDHEN; CDR2 reads SYDVKM. V lost 10 bases to trimming and J lost 8 bases, with 11 bases between them. The CDR3 sequence is 10 residues long. CDR3 sequence reads: CAIALHGYTF. The CDR3 coding sequence is TGTGCCATAGCGTTACACGGCTACACCTTC.

This chain links TRBV7-8 with TRBJ1-3; no reliable D call. Between the trimmed V and J ends, which lost 6 bases and 0 bases, there was a span of 15 bases. Germline V gene sequence: CDR1 SGHVS, CDR2 FQNEAQ. The length of the CDR3 is 16 residues. The CDR3 DNA sequence: TGTGCCAGCAGGGTGGACGGAGGCATCTCTGGAAACACCATATATTTT. This sequence encodes CASRVDGGISGNTIYF. The entire variable domain, with the rest obtained from reference TRBV7-8 and TRBJ1-3, is as follows: GAGVSQSPRYKVAKRGQDVALRCDPISGHVSLFWYQQALGQGPEFLTYFQNEAQLDKSGLPSDRFFAERPEGSVSTLKIQRTQQEDSAVYLCASRVDGGISGNTIYFGEGSWLTVV.

This clone was detected only a few times. This chain connects TRBV30 to TRBJ1-1; tentative D call: TRBD1 (6 bases). Trimming left V 1 base short and J 1 base short, with 16 bases between. In germline, CDR1 is GTSNPN, CDR2 SVGIG (reference sequence). The CDR3 is made up of 16 amino acids. In DNA form, the CDR3 reads TGTGCCTGGAGTGGCCCATACAGGGACGAGAACACTGAAGCTTTCTTT. Protein: CAWSGPYRDENTEAFF.

This clone has only one observation. V usage is TRBV4-3 and J usage is TRBJ2-1; possible D gene TRBD2, 5 bases. Germline-derived CDR1 and CDR2 are LGHNA and YSLEER. V lost 0 bases and J 2 bases, leaving 17 bases between the germline ends. The CDR3 consists of 18 residues. CDR3 protein: CASSQEDVKGGPYNEQFF. CDR3 in DNA: TGCGCCAGCAGCCAAGAGGATGTAAAAGGAGGACCCTACAATGAGCAGTTCTTC.